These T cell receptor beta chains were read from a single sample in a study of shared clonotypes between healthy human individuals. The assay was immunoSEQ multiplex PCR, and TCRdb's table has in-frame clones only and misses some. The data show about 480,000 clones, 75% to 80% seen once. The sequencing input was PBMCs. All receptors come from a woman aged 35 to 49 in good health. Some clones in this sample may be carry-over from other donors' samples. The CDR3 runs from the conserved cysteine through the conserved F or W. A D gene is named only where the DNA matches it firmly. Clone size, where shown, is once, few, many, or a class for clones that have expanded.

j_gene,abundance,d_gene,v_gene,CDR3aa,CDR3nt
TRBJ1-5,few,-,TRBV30,CAWSARGGGQPQHF,TGTGCCTGGAGTGCCCGGGGAGGGGGTCAGCCCCAGCATTTT
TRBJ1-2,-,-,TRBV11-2,CASSFRAATYGYTF,TGTGCCAGCAGCTTCCGAGCGGCAACCTATGGCTACACCTTC
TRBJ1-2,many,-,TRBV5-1,CASSLEYSGYTF,TGCGCCAGCAGCTTGGAATATAGTGGCTACACCTTC
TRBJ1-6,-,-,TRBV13,CASSFGGEINSPLHF,TGTGCCAGCAGCTTCGGTGGGGAGATTAATTCACCCCTCCACTTT
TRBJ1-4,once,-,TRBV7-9,CASSFSSRGFNEKLFF,TGTGCCAGCAGCTTTAGTTCGCGGGGGTTTAATGAAAAACTGTTTTTT
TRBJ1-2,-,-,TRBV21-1,CASSNWDRVSGYTF,TGTGCCAGCAGCAATTGGGACAGGGTGAGTGGCTACACCTTC
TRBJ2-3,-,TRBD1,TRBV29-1,CSVDRSGTDTQYF,TGCAGCGTGGACAGGTCGGGGACAGATACGCAGTATTTT
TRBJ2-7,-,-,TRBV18,CASSPSSYEQYF,TGTGCCAGCTCACCAAGCTCCTACGAGCAGTACTTC
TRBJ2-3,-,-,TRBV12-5,CASGRDTDTQYF,TGTGCTAGTGGTCGGGATACAGATACGCAGTATTTT
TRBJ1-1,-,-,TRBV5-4,CASSLEGGNTEAFF,TGTGCCAGCAGCTTGGAGGGCGGGAACACTGAAGCTTTCTTT
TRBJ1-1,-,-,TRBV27,CASSFIVGRIMTEAFF,TGTGCCAGCAGTTTCATCGTGGGGAGGATAATGACTGAAGCTTTCTTT
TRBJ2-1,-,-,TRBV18,CASSPPSSSEQFF,TGTGCCAGCTCACCACCGTCTAGCAGTGAGCAGTTCTTC
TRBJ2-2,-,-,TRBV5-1,CASSTLGGAGGTGELFF,TGCGCCAGCAGCACACTAGGGGGGGCCGGGGGCACCGGGGAGCTGTTTTTT
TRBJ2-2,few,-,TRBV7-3,CASSLQGSTGELFF,TGTGCCAGCAGCTTACAGGGGAGCACCGGGGAGCTGTTTTTT
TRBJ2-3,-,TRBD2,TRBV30,CAWSGLAGVTQYF,TGTGCCTGGAGCGGACTAGCGGGAGTGACGCAGTATTTT
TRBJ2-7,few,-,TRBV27,CASRRTSPRDEQYF,TGTGCCAGCAGGCGTACTAGCCCTAGGGACGAGCAGTACTTC
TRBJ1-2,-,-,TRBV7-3,CASSLGSGSGDGYTF,TGTGCCAGCAGCTTGGGGTCGGGGTCAGGCGATGGCTACACCTTC
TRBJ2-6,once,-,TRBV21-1,CASSATGYGANVLTF,TGTGCCAGCAGCGCAACAGGGTACGGGGCCAACGTCCTGACTTTC
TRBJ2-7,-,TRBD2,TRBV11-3,CASSPRTSGNEQYF,TGTGCCAGCAGCCCTCGGACTAGCGGGAACGAGCAGTACTTC
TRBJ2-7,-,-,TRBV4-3,CASSLNPSEVQGEQYF,TGCGCCAGCAGCCTTAACCCTAGCGAGGTGCAGGGCGAGCAGTACTTC
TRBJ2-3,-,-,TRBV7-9,CASSSNSGDTQYF,TGTGCCAGCAGCTCTAACAGCGGAGATACGCAGTATTTT
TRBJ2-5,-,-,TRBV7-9,CASSPDGGGLIPETQYF,TGTGCCAGCAGCCCCGATGGGGGAGGTCTTATTCCGGAGACCCAGTACTTC
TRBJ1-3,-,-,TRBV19,CASTGGNYFSGNTIYF,TGTGCAAGTACTGGGGGTAACTATTTCTCTGGAAACACCATATATTTT
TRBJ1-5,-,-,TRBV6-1,CASSTGPGDQPQHF,TGTGCCAGCAGCACGGGCCCGGGGGATCAGCCCCAGCATTTT
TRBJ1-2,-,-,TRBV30,CAWTGTRAGGYTF,TGTGCCTGGACTGGTACTAGGGCAGGAGGCTACACCTTC
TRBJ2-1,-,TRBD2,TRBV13,CASSFSGSGNEQFF,TGTGCCAGCAGCTTTAGCGGGAGTGGGAATGAGCAGTTCTTC
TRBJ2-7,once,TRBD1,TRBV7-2,CASSPDRARQYF,TGTGCCAGCAGCCCTGACAGGGCGAGGCAGTACTTC
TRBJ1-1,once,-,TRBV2,CASSSGPTQAFF,TGTGCCAGCAGTTCGGGACCGACCCAAGCTTTCTTT
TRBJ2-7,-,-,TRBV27,CASSLLGAASAHRQYF,TGTGCCAGCAGTTTATTAGGTGCGGCTAGCGCACACCGGCAGTACTTC
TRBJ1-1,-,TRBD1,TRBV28,CASSSSTWTGAYPEAFF,TGTGCCAGCAGTTCATCGACATGGACAGGGGCTTACCCTGAAGCTTTCTTT
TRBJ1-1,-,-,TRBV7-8,CASSVGTENTEAFF,TGTGCCAGCAGCGTTGGGACGGAGAACACTGAAGCTTTCTTT
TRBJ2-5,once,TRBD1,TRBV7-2,CASSSITGARETQYF,TGTGCCAGCAGCTCAATCACAGGGGCACGGGAGACCCAGTACTTC
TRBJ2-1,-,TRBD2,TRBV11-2,CASTLLSSGREQFF,TGTGCCAGCACCCTACTGTCTAGCGGGAGGGAGCAGTTCTTC